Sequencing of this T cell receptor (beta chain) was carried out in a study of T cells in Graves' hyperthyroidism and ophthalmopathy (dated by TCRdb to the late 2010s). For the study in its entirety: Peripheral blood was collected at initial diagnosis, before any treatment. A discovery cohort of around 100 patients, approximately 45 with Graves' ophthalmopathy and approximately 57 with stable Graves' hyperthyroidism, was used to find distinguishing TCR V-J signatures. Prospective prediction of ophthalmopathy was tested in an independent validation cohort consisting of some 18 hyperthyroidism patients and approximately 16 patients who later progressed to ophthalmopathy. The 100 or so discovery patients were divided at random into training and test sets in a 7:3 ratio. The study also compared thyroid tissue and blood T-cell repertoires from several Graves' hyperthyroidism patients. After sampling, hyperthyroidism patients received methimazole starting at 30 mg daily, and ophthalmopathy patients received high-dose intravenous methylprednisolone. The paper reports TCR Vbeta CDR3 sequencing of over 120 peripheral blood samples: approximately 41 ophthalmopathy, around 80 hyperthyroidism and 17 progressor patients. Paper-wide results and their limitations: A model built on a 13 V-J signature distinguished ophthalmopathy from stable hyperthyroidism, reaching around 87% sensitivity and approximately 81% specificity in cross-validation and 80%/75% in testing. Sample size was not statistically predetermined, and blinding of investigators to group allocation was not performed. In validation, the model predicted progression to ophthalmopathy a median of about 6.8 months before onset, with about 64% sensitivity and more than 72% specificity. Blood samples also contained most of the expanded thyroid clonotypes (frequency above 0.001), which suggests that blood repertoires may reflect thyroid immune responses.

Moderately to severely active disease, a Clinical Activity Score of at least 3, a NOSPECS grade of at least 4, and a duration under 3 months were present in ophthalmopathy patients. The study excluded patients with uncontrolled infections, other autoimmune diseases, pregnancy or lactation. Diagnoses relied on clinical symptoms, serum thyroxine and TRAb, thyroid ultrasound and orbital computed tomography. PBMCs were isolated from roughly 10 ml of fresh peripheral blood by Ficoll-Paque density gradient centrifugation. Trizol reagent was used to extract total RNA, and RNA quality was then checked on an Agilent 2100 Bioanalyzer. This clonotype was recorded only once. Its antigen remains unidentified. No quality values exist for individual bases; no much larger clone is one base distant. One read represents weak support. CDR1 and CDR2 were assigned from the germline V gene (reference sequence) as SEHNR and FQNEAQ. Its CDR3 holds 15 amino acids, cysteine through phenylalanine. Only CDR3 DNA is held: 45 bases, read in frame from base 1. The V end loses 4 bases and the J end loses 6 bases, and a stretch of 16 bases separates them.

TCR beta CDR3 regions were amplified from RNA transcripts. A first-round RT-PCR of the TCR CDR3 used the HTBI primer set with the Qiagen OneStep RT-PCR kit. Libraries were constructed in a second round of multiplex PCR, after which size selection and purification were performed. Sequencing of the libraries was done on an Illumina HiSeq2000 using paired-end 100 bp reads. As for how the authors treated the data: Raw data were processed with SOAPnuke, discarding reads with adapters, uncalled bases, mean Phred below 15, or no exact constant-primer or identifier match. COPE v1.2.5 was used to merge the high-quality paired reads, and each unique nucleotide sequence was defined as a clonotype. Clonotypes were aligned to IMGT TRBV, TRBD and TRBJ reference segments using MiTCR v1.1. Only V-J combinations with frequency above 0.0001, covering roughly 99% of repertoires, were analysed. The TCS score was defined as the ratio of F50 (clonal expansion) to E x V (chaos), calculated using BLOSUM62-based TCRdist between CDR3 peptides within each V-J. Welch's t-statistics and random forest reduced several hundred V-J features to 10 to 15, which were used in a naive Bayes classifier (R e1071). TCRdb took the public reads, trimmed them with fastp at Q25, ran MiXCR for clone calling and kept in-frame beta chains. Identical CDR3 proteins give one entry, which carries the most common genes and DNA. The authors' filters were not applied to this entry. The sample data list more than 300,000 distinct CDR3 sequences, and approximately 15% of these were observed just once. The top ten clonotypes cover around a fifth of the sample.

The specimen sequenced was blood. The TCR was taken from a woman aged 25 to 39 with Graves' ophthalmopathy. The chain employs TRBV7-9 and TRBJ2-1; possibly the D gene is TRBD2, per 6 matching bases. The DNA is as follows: TGTGCCAGCAGCTGGGGTGGGGGGATGGGCAATGAGCAGTTCTTC. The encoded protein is CASSWGGGMGNEQFF.